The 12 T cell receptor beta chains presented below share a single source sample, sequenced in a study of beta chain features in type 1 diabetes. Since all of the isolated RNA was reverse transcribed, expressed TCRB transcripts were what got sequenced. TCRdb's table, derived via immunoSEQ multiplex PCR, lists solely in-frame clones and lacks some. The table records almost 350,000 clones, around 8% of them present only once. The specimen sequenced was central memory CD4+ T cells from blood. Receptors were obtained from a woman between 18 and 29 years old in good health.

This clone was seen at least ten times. CDR3 nucleotide sequence: TGTGCCAGCAGCCCACAGGCCGACTATGGCTACACCTTC. This translates into CASSPQADYGYTF. V is TRBV7-9 and J is TRBJ1-2; TRBD1 is a possible D gene (5 bases). This CDR3 comprises 13 residues. V lost 5 bases and J 3 bases, leaving 10 bases between the germline ends. Per germline, CDR1 SEHNR and CDR2 FQNEAQ (reference sequence). Full variable domain (outside the CDR3, taken from reference TRBV7-9 and TRBJ1-2): DTGVSQNPRHKITKRGQNVTFRCDPISEHNRLYWYRQTLGQGPEFLTYFQNEAQLEKSRLLSDRFSAERPKGSFSTLEIQRTEQGDSAMYLCASSPQADYGYTFGSGTRLTVV.

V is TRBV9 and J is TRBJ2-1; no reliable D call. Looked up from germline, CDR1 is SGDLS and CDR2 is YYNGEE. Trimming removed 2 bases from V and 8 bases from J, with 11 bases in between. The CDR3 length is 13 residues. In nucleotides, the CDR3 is TGTGCCAGCAGCGTCCTCGTTGGGGATGAGCAGTTCTTC. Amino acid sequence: CASSVLVGDEQFF.

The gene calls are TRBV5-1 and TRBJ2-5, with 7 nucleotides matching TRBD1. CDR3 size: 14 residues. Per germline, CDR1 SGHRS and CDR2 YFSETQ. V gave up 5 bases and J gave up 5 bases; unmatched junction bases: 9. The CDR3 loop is CASRVTGARETQYF. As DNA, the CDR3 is TGCGCCAGCAGGGTCACAGGGGCGCGGGAGACCCAGTACTTC.

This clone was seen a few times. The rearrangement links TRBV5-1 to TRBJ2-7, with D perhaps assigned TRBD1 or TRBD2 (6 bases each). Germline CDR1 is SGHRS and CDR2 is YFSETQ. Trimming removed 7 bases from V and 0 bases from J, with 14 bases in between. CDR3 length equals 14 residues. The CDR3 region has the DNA TGCGCCAGCGCTTTCGGGGGCACCTCCTACGAGCAGTACTTC. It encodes CASAFGGTSYEQYF.

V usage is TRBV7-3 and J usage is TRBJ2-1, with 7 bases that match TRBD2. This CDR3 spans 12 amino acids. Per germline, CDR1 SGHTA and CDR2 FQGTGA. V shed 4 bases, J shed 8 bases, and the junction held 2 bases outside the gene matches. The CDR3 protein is CASSSGGHEQFF. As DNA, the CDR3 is TGTGCCAGCAGCTCGGGAGGCCATGAGCAGTTCTTC.

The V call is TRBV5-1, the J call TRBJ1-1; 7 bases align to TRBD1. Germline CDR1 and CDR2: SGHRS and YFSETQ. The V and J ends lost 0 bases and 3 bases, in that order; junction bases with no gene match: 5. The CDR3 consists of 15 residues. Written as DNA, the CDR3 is TGCGCCAGCAGCTTGGCCGGGACAGACTACACTGAAGCTTTCTTT. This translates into CASSLAGTDYTEAFF.

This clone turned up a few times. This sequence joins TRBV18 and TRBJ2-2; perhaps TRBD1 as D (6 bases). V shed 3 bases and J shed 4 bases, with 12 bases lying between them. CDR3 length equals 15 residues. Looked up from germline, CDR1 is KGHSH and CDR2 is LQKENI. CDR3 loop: CASSPSARGTGELFF. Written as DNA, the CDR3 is TGTGCCAGCTCACCGTCGGCCAGGGGCACCGGGGAGCTGTTTTTT.

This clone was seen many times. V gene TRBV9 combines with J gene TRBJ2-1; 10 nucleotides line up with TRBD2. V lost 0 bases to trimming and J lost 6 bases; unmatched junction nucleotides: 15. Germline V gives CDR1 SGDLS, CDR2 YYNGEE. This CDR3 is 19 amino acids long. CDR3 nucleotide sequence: TGTGCCAGCAGCGTAGATCAAGGGCTAGCGGGAGACAGAGGCAATGAGCAGTTCTTC. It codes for CASSVDQGLAGDRGNEQFF.

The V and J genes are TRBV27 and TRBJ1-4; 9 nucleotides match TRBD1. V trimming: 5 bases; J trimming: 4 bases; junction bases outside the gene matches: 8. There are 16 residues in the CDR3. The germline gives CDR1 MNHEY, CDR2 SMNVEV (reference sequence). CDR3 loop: CASSQATGGGNEKLFF. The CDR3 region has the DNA TGTGCCAGCAGTCAAGCCACAGGGGGCGGTAATGAAAAACTGTTTTTT.

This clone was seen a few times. As DNA, the CDR3 is TGTGCCAGCAGCCGAGTGTTGATCGGTGAGCAGTTCTTC. It is translated as CASSRVLIGEQFF. This chain connects TRBV11-1 to TRBJ2-1, with D uncertain. Trimming removed 5 bases from V and 9 bases from J, with 14 bases in between. In germline, CDR1 is SGHAT, CDR2 FQDESV (reference sequence). This CDR3 has 13 amino acids.

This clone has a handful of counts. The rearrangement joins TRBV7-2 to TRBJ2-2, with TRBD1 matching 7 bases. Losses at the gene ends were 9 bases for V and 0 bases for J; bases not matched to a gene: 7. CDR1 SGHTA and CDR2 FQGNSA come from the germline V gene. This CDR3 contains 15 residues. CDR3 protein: CARRDGTANTGELFF. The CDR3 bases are TGTGCCAGGAGGGACGGGACAGCGAACACCGGGGAGCTGTTTTTT.

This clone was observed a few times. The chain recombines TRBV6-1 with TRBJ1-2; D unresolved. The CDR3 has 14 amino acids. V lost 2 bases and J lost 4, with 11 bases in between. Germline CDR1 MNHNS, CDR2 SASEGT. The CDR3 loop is CASSESPGPYGYTF. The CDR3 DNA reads TGTGCCAGCAGTGAATCTCCAGGCCCCTATGGCTACACCTTC.